This TCR beta chain was retrieved from a study of cytomegalovirus exposure and HLA in healthy donors. The CDR3 has 16 amino acids. Trimming shortened V by 6 bases and J by 1 base, and 13 bases separated the two germline ends. Looked up from germline, CDR1 is MNHNY and CDR2 is SVGAGI (reference sequence). Points on this clone: Other DNA sequences within the sample encode an identical CDR3.

It was with 60 Vbeta and 13 Jbeta primers that the PCR ran. Clones were sequenced by immunoSEQ multiplex PCR, and TCRdb holds only the in-frame ones, with some missing. Its listing shows over 30,000 clones. The clonotype comes from a woman aged 40 to 50 in good health and CMV-seropositive. Sequencing was performed on PBMCs. The chain is built from TRBV6-6 and TRBJ2-6; the D gene is possibly TRBD2 (5 bases). Here the CDR3 DNA reads TGTGCCAGCAGGAGGGAAATTCCATCTGGGGCCAACGTCCTGACTTTC. Protein sequence: CASRREIPSGANVLTF.